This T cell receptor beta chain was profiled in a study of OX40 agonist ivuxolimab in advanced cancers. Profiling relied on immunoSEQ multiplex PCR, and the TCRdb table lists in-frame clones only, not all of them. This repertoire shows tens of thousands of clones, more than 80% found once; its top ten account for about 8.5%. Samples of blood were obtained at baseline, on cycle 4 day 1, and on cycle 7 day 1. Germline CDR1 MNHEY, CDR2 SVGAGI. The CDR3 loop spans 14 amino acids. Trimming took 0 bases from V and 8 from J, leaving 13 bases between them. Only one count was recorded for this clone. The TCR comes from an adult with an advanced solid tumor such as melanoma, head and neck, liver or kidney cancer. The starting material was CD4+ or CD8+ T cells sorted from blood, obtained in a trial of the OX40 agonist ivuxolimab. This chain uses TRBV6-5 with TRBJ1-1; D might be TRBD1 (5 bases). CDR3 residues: CASSYSVGVGEAFF. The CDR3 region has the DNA TGTGCCAGCAGTTACTCGGTGGGGGTAGGAGAAGCTTTCTTT.